The 20 T cell receptor beta chains given below trace back to one sample, sequenced in a study of blood T cell repertoires in COVID-19. Clones were sequenced by immunoSEQ multiplex PCR, and TCRdb holds only the in-frame ones, with some missing. The sample lists 360,000 or so clones, roughly 90% occurring once. Sequenced: PBMCs or T cells enriched from blood (not recorded which). These receptors were collected from a woman aged 25 to 39 who had been exposed to COVID-19.

This clone was observed a single time. The gene calls are TRBV19 and TRBJ1-6; a possible D gene is TRBD1 (6 bases). The germline CDR1 and CDR2 sequences are LNHDA and SQIVND (reference sequence). The CDR3 is 15 residues long. Between the trimmed V and J ends, which lost 6 bases and 7 bases, there was a span of 16 bases. CDR3 nucleotides: TGTGCCAGTAGGACAGGTGGGAACGTCAATTCACCCCTCCACTTT. It codes for CASRTGGNVNSPLHF.

This rearrangement joins TRBV11-1 to TRBJ2-5; possibly TRBD1 for D (6 bases). Trimming removed 5 bases from V and 3 bases from J, with 13 bases in between. The germline gives CDR1 SGHAT, CDR2 FQDESV (reference sequence). The CDR3 runs to 14 residues. CDR3 residues: CASSPPGTKETQYF. The CDR3 bases are TGTGCCAGCAGCCCCCCCGGGACAAAAGAGACCCAGTACTTC.

V usage is TRBV7-3 and J usage is TRBJ2-3, with 7 nucleotides matching TRBD2. Trimming removed 5 bases from V and 1 base from J; junction bases left unmatched: 9. CDR3 length: 16 amino acids. The germline gives CDR1 SGHTA, CDR2 FQGTGA. In nucleotides, the CDR3 is TGTGCCAGCAGCCCTTTAGGGGCGGGAGGCACAGATACGCAGTATTTT. Residues: CASSPLGAGGTDTQYF.

A remark on this clone: No conserved phenylalanine or tryptophan is present at the end of the CDR3, so a read error is the likely explanation. Because the CDR3's place on the DNA is in doubt, the DNA is left out and the CDR3 is given as listed by TCRdb. V gene TRBV6-1 combines with J gene TRBJ1-2; the D call of TRBD1 is as the table states it, not checked on the DNA. The germline V gene encodes CDR1 MNHNS and CDR2 SASEGT. Ends included, the CDR3 has 12 residues. CDR3 residues: CASSERGHSFSI.

This clone was picked up one time. The chain recombines TRBV27 with TRBJ2-7; D possibly corresponds to TRBD2 (6 bases). Germline V gene data show CDR1 as MNHEY and CDR2 as SMNVEV (reference sequence). The CDR3 spans 15 residues. Deletions cut 5 bases from V and 2 bases from J, with 16 bases between. The CDR3 DNA reads TGTGCCAGCAGTGCACTAGCTAGGCACCCCTACGAGCAGTACTTC. Residues: CASSALARHPYEQYF.

The chain joins TRBV15 to TRBJ2-7; TRBD2 agrees at 7 bases. The V gene's germline CDR1 is LNHNV and CDR2 YYDKDF (reference sequence). This CDR3 spans 16 amino acids. V was clipped by 1 base and J by 3 bases; unmatched bases: 9. As DNA, the CDR3 is TGTGCCACCAGCAGAGTGGGGGGGGTGATTAACTACGAGCAGTACTTC. Its protein is CATSRVGGVINYEQYF.

V and J are TRBV28 and TRBJ2-7; weak D call: TRBD1 (6 bases). V shed 6 bases and J shed 2 bases, with 17 bases lying between them. The CDR3 totals 15 residues. Germline-derived CDR1 and CDR2 are MDHEN and SYDVKM. This CDR3 is CASREGNRVPYEQYF. CDR3 DNA: TGTGCCAGCAGAGAAGGGAACAGGGTTCCCTACGAGCAGTACTTC.

The rearrangement links TRBV9 to TRBJ1-1; 8 positions match TRBD1. The junction had 3 bases not matched to a gene; V was cut back by 0 bases and J by 2 bases. Germline V lookup: CDR1 SGDLS, CDR2 YYNGEE. CDR3 length: 15 amino acids. The CDR3 DNA reads TGTGCCAGCAGCGTAGTGACAGGGGCTAACACTGAAGCTTTCTTT. Translation: CASSVVTGANTEAFF.

The chain carries TRBV7-9 and TRBJ2-3; no firm D call. This CDR3 contains 12 residues. Germline CDR1 SEHNR, CDR2 FQNEAQ (reference sequence). Trimming left V 4 bases short and J 2 bases short, with 4 bases between. The CDR3 DNA reads as TGTGCCAGCAGCTCTTCCACAGATACGCAGTATTTT. Residues: CASSSSTDTQYF.

V gene TRBV18 combines with J gene TRBJ1-2; a weak D match, TRBD1 (5 bases). Germline lookup yields CDR1 KGHSH and CDR2 LQKENI. The CDR3 covers 17 residues. Trimming shortened V by 3 bases and J by 5 bases, and 22 bases separated the two germline ends. This CDR3 is CASSPVDLPGKGYGYTF. Written as DNA, the CDR3 is TGTGCCAGCTCACCCGTTGATTTACCAGGGAAGGGGTATGGCTACACCTTC. The whole variable domain, filled in from reference TRBV18 and TRBJ1-2, reads NAGVMQNPRHLVRRRGQEARLRCSPMKGHSHVYWYRQLPEEGLKFMVYLQKENIIDESGMPKERFSAEFPKEGPSILRIQQVVRGDSAAYFCASSPVDLPGKGYGYTFGSGTRLTVV.

The V gene is TRBV9, the J gene TRBJ1-2; D not resolved. This CDR3 has 12 residues. V was pared by 2 bases and J by 3 bases, with 5 bases between. The V gene's germline CDR1 is SGDLS and CDR2 YYNGEE. The CDR3 DNA reads TGTGCCAGCAGCGTTTTCGACTATGGCTACACCTTC. Protein: CASSVFDYGYTF. The full variable domain, its missing parts supplied by reference TRBV9 and TRBJ1-2, is DSGVTQTPKHLITATGQRVTLRCSPRSGDLSVYWYQQSLDQGLQFLIQYYNGEERAKGNILERFSAQQFPDLHSELNLSSLELGDSALYFCASSVFDYGYTFGSGTRLTVV.

Comment on this clone: Other nucleotide sequences from this sample produce the same CDR3. The rearrangement joins TRBV6-4 to TRBJ1-1; D remains unclear. Germline-derived CDR1 and CDR2 are MRHNA and SNTAGT. Trimming removed 4 bases at V and 0 bases at J, with 6 bases between. The CDR3 has 13 amino acids. As DNA, the CDR3 is TGTGCCAGCAGTGCCGGGATGAACACTGAAGCTTTCTTT. Residues: CASSAGMNTEAFF.

This rearrangement joins TRBV11-3 to TRBJ2-2; weak D call: TRBD1 (6 bases). Between the trimmed V and J ends, which lost 3 bases and 3 bases, there was a span of 11 bases. Germline V gene sequence: CDR1 SGHNT, CDR2 YENEEA. This CDR3 comprises 15 residues. The CDR3 nucleotides read TGTGCCAGCAGCTTGGGGGCCACTGACACCGGGGAGCTGTTTTTT. Its translation: CASSLGATDTGELFF.

This sequence joins TRBV15 and TRBJ1-4, with unresolved D. V shed 0 bases and J shed 8 bases, with 16 bases lying between them. The germline V gene has CDR1 LNHNV and CDR2 YYDKDF (reference sequence). The CDR3 totals 16 residues. The CDR3 sequence is CATSREYLISGEKLFF. The CDR3 DNA sequence: TGTGCCACCAGCAGAGAGTACCTAATTAGCGGCGAAAAACTGTTTTTT.

The chain joins TRBV7-6 to TRBJ2-7, with 10 bases that match TRBD1. There are 15 residues in the CDR3. CDR1 is SGHVS and CDR2 is FNYEAQ in the germline V gene. Losses at the gene ends were 0 bases for V and 5 bases for J; bases not matched to a gene: 4. The CDR3 loop is CASSLAGTGDHEQYF. The CDR3, as DNA: TGTGCCAGCAGCTTAGCGGGGACAGGGGACCACGAGCAGTACTTC.

V usage is TRBV29-1 and J usage is TRBJ2-3; D may be TRBD2 (5 bases). The CDR3 loop spans 16 amino acids. V was clipped by 4 bases and J by 0 bases, with 17 bases between them. Per the germline V gene, CDR1 is SQVTM and CDR2 is ANQGSEA. CDR3 DNA: TGCAGCGTTGCCCAAATTGGCGGGCCTAGCACAGATACGCAGTATTTT. Translated, it gives CSVAQIGGPSTDTQYF.

J is TRBJ1-2 and V is TRBV5-5; no definite D call. The CDR3 sequence is 14 residues long. The germline gives CDR1 SGHKS, CDR2 YYEKEE (reference sequence). Trimming stripped 6 bases from V and 2 bases from J, with 14 bases between. CDR3 nucleotides: TGTGCCAGCACCCCAGGTGGGCTAAACTATGGCTACACCTTC. Amino acids: CASTPGGLNYGYTF.

The J gene is TRBJ1-4, the V gene TRBV30; TRBD1 matches at 7 bases. The CDR3 is made up of 13 amino acids. The ends lost 5 bases at V and 8 bases at J; junction bases unmatched: 8. CDR1 is GTSNPN and CDR2 is SVGIG in the germline V gene (reference sequence). The DNA for the CDR3 is TGTGCCTGGGAAACCGGGACAGAAGAAAAACTGTTTTTT. Its protein is CAWETGTEEKLFF. Combining the CDR3 with reference TRBV30 and TRBJ1-4 gives the whole variable domain SQTIHQWPATLVQPVGSPLSLECTVEGTSNPNLYWYRQAAGRGLQLLFYSVGIGQISSEVPQNLSASRPQDRQFILSSKKLLLSDSGFYLCAWETGTEEKLFFGSGTQLSVL.

V and J are TRBV27 and TRBJ2-7; TRBD1 matches 9 bases. This CDR3 spans 15 amino acids. The trim removed 5 bases at V and 0 bases at J, leaving 5 bases unmatched. The germline CDR1 and CDR2 sequences are MNHEY and SMNVEV (reference sequence). The CDR3 region has the DNA TGTGCCAGCAGTCCATGGACAGGGGACTCCTACGAGCAGTACTTC. The encoded protein is CASSPWTGDSYEQYF.

The chain links TRBV6-5 to TRBJ1-1, with unresolved D. V lost 2 bases, J lost 7 bases, and 14 bases lay in between. The germline V gene has CDR1 MNHEY and CDR2 SVGAGI. This CDR3 comprises 14 residues. CDR3 DNA: TGTGCCAGCAGTTACCCTGGGCGGGTGGGTGAAGCTTTCTTT. Translated: CASSYPGRVGEAFF.